This T cell receptor (beta chain) appears in the sequencing data of a study of blood T cells in healthy people across ages. General study points: Any conclusive comparison of naive versus antigen-experienced cells was prevented by using unsorted PBMCs.

CDR1 MNHEY and CDR2 SVGAGI come from the germline V gene. J gave up 4 bases and V 7 bases, and 11 bases lay outside the gene matches. This CDR3 is 16 amino acids long. Many counts were recorded for this clonotype. The antigen remains unidentified. Using a J-beta primer mix together with a sample-barcoded 5' primer, a second PCR was run for about 6 to 12 cycles. A template-switch adaptor with 12 random nucleotides tagged each cDNA molecule. TCRdb called the 5' RACE reads again in MiXCR, with one record for every CDR3 protein. The sample records about 650,000 distinct CDR3 sequences, over 40% being singletons.

This clonotype was sampled from a woman of 80 years or more in good health. V and J are TRBV6-5 and TRBJ2-1; 9 positions match TRBD2. Sequenced input: blood. The CDR3 bases are TGTGCCAGCACCCCCCGGGGAGCGGGGGGTTACAATGAGCAGTTCTTC. Translating gives CASTPRGAGGYNEQFF.